The text below deals with one T cell receptor (beta chain). The antigen this receptor binds is unknown. It has no much larger one-base neighbor in the sample; base qualities were not kept. This record comes from a study of blood T cells in healthy people across ages (dated by TCRdb to the mid-2010s). With respect to the entire study: In model experiments, template switching captured about one uniquely barcoded TCR beta cDNA molecule for every two T cells. The donors were split into four age groups: young (average about 15 years), middle-aged (39), aged (over 55) and long-lived (under 85). To avoid experimental bias, donors of different ages were distributed randomly across sequencing lanes. Age-related changes in TCR beta repertoire diversity were measured in the study by deep sequencing normalized with unique cDNA molecular identifiers. The study analyzed two additional independent replicas of 1 million unique cDNA reads from the same blood draw for two donors, one aged 18 to 30 and one aged 80 or older. The research as a whole found: Observed TCR beta diversity per million T cells fell roughly linearly with age, and a significant reduction was already apparent by age about 38. Compared with the aged group, more naive CD4+ T cells, fewer expanded clones and increased TCR diversity were shown by the long-lived group, suggesting age selection. Conclusive comparison of naive and antigen-experienced compartments was prevented by the profiling of bulk unsorted PBMCs. The percentage of naive T cells measured by flow cytometry correlated strongly with observed TCR beta diversity. Total diversity estimates from one million sequenced T cells were considered lower bounds and underestimates. Donor CMV infection status was unknown, potentially confounding age-related changes in expanded clonotypes.

The donors were around 39 Caucasian individuals from Russia, aged roughly 6 to 100 years, who were systemically healthy. Approximately 9.3 milliliters of peripheral blood were drawn from each donor into EDTA-treated Vacutainer tubes. PBMCs were isolated by Ficoll-Paque density-gradient centrifugation, with at least 6 million obtained per sample. Total RNA, at least 5.5 micrograms per sample, was extracted from PBMCs with Trizol reagent. For every donor, an aliquot of PBMCs went through flow cytometry to measure the percentages of naive CD45RAhigh/CD27high T cells. Preparation of the library involved 5' RACE. The sequencer was an Illumina HiSeq 2500. A second about 6 to 11 cycle PCR used a sample-barcoded 5' primer and a J-beta primer mix. A unique molecular identifier was introduced onto each TCR beta cDNA molecule by a template-switch 5' adaptor carrying 12 random nucleotides. Each sample yielded at least 2.5 million CDR3-containing paired-end reads. First-strand cDNA was synthesized from all RNA with the Mint cDNA synthesis kit, primed by a TRBC-specific oligonucleotide. All cDNA was treated with uracil-DNA glycosylase and then went through a first 18-cycle PCR with the universal primers M1SS and BC2_uni_R. The paper's data handling went like this. Normalization of each sample was performed by random selection of 1 million high-quality reads, each carrying a distinct molecular identifier. Instead of being binned into consensus sequences, reads that shared molecular identifiers were thrown out. MiTCR, set to a Q25 quality threshold and the strictest error-elimination algorithm, was used for CDR3 identification, clonotype clustering and error correction. A nonparametric unseen species model with Euler transformation was used to estimate lower-bound total TCR beta diversity. In-frame beta chains were kept once TCRdb had trimmed the public reads at Q25 with fastp and called clones with MiXCR. Every CDR3 protein is listed once, alongside the most common genes and DNA of its rows. TCRdb, not the authors, supplied the V and J calls. For this sample there are hundreds of thousands of distinct CDR3 sequences; around half appear just once. Roughly 31% of the sample is in the top ten clones.

This TCR was sampled from a woman aged 60-75 years in good health. The sequenced sample consisted of blood.

The DNA reads as follows: TGCAGTGCCAGGCAACAGGGAAATCAGCCCCAGCATTTT. This codes for CSARQQGNQPQHF. The chain joins TRBV20-1 to TRBJ1-5; D gene: possibly TRBD1, on 6 matching bases. CDR1 and CDR2 are read off the germline V gene (reference sequence) as DFQATT and SNEGSKA. The trim is 6 bases for V and 4 bases for J, with a gap of 13 bases between the germline ends. The CDR3 runs 13 amino acids, cysteine and phenylalanine included. Just CDR3 DNA is preserved here, 39 bases in frame from base 1.